This T cell receptor (beta chain) was sequenced in a study of T cell changes during pregnancy in multiple sclerosis. The protocol was immunoSEQ multiplex PCR, while the TCRdb copy is restricted to in-frame clones and leaves out a portion. Here the sample spans approximately 40,000 clones, about 92% being singletons. The CDR3 is 17 amino acids. J was trimmed by 5 bases and V by 1 base; bases with no gene match: 4. Germline V CDR1 and CDR2: WNHNN, SYGVQD (reference sequence). This rearrangement joins TRBV10-1 to TRBJ2-1; 14 bases fit TRBD2. Sequencing input: peripheral blood. This TCR was recovered from a female donor with multiple sclerosis, enrolled in a pregnancy study. The CDR3 DNA sequence: TGCGCCAGCAGTGAGTGGCCGGGACTAGCGGGAGACAATGAGCAGTTCTTC. Translated, it gives CASSEWPGLAGDNEQFF.